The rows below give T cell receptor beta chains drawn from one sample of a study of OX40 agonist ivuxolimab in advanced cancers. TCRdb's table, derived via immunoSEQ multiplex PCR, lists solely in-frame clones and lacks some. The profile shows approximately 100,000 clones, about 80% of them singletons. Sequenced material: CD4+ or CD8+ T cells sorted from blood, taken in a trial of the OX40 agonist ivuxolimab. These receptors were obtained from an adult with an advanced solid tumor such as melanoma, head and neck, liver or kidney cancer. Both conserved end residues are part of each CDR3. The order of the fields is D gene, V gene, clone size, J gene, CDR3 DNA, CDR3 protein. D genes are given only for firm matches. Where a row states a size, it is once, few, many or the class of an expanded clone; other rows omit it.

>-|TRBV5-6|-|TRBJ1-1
TGTGCCAGCAGCTACCCGACGACAGCTAACACTGAAGCTTTCTTT
CASSYPTTANTEAFF
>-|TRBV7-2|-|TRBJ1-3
TGTGCCAGCAGCCAGCAGCCCTCTGGAAACACCATATATTTT
CASSQQPSGNTIYF
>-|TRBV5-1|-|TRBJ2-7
TGCGCCAGCAGCATAACGGCAGGGGAGCGTCTCGAGCAGTACTTC
CASSITAGERLEQYF
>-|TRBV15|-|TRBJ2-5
TGTGCCACCGCCCTAGGCCAAGAGACCCAGTACTTC
CATALGQETQYF
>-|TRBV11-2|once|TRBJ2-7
TGTGCCAGCACAACCGGGACGGTATACGAGCAGTACTTC
CASTTGTVYEQYF
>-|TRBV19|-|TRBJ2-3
TGTGCCAGTAGTAACGATCCTGACTATCTCACAGATACGCAGTATTTT
CASSNDPDYLTDTQYF
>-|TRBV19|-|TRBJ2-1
TGTGCCAGTAGCCACGGAGGGGTTTGGGGTGATGAGCAGTTCTTC
CASSHGGVWGDEQFF
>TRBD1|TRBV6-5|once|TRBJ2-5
TGTGCCAGCAGTTACTCGGGACAGCAACAAGAGACCCAGTACTTC
CASSYSGQQQETQYF
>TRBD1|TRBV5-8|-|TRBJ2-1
TGTGCCAGCAGTTCCGGACAGGGGGTTCTCTCCTACAATGAGCAGTTCTTC
CASSSGQGVLSYNEQFF
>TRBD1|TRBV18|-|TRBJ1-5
TGTGCCAGCTCGTTATCCTCCAGACAGGGGCCAGGGCAGCCCCAGCATTTT
CASSLSSRQGPGQPQHF
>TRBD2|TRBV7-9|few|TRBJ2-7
TGTGCCAGCAGCTGGAGGACTAGCGGGGCGTACGAGCAGTACTTC
CASSWRTSGAYEQYF
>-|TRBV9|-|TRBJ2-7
TGTGCCAGCAGCACCAAGCTCCAGTCCGAGCAGTACTTC
CASSTKLQSEQYF
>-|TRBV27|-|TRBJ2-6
TGTGCCAGCAGTCCCTTAACAGAGTTCTCCTCTGGGGCCAACGTCCTGACTTTC
CASSPLTEFSSGANVLTF
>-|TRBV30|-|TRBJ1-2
TGTGCCTGGAGCGCCCCTGTTAGTCACTACACCTTC
CAWSAPVSHYTF
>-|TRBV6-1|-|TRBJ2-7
TGTGCCAGCAGTGACGGGAGAGGACGCGAGCAGTACTTC
CASSDGRGREQYF
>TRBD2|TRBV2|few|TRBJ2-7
TGTGCCAGCAGAGGGACTAGCGGAGTTTACGAGCAGTACTTC
CASRGTSGVYEQYF
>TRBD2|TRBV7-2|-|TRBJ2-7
TGTGCCAGCAGCCTTAGCGGGAGCCACGAGCAGTACTTC
CASSLSGSHEQYF
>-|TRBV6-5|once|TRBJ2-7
TGTGCCAGCAGTTACTGGCCCGCTAGCGAAGAGCAGTACTTC
CASSYWPASEEQYF
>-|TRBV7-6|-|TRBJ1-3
TGTGCCAGCAGCTTTGGGACCGCAGGAAACACCATATATTTT
CASSFGTAGNTIYF
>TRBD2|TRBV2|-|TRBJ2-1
TGTGCCAGCAGTGGGACTAGCGGGAGAACTGGCGAGCAGTTCTTC
CASSGTSGRTGEQFF
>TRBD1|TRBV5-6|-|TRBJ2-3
TGTGCCAGCAGCCCGAGACAGGGGCTCACAGATACGCAGTATTTT
CASSPRQGLTDTQYF
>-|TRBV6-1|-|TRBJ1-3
TGTGCCAGCACCCCCGCGGGGAATGGAAACACCATATATTTT
CASTPAGNGNTIYF
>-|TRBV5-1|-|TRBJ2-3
TGCGCCAGCAGCGCCCGGGACGCCAAGGCAGATACGCAGTATTTT
CASSARDAKADTQYF
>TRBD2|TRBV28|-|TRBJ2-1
TGTGCCAGCAGTCCACCAAGGTGGGGGACTAGCGGGAGCCATGAGCAGTTCTTC
CASSPPRWGTSGSHEQFF
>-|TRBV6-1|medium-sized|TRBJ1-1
TGTGCCAGCGGGTTCGGGGGGATGGGTACTGAAGCTTTCTTT
CASGFGGMGTEAFF
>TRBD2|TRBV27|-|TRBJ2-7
TGTGCCAGCAGTTTATCGGTAGCGGGAGGGCGGTACGAGCAGTACTTC
CASSLSVAGGRYEQYF
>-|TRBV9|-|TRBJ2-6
TGTGCCAGCAGCGTAGGTGGGGGGCCAGGGGCCAACGTCCTGACTTTC
CASSVGGGPGANVLTF
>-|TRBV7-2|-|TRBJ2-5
TGTGCCAGCAGCTTAGTAGCGGATCTAGGGTGGGAGACCCAGTACTTC
CASSLVADLGWETQYF
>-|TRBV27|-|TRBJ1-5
TGTGCCAGCAGTTCTCGCAGGGCCGAACAGCCCCAGCATTTT
CASSSRRAEQPQHF